The clone carrying this T cell receptor (beta chain) has a single count. Its antigen is currently unknown. This specimen belongs to a study of T cell responses to AZD1222 COVID-19 vaccine. About the research overall: Researchers grouped second doses given at about 4 or about 12 weeks into one pool.

This CDR3 region has 13 residues. Germline CDR1 and CDR2: SGHTA and FQGNSA. Trimming pared 2 bases from V and 4 bases from J, leaving 6 bases between. Sequencing was performed with immunoSEQ multiplex PCR; in TCRdb, only in-frame clones are kept and a portion is missing. Of 100,000 to 130,000 clones listed, approximately 90% were seen once; the top ten hold approximately 4.3%. Study outcomes and limitations: It should be noted that donors were predominantly white British and more often female, and clonal diversity was possibly underestimated. Vaccination with two AZD1222 doses was followed by a rise in Spike-specific TCR breadth and depth. At baseline, seropositivity was found in only a handful of AZD1222 recipients.

The chain joins TRBV7-2 to TRBJ1-5; D unclear. Specimen: peripheral blood, collected on day 0 of AZD1222 vaccination. This clonotype originated in an adult in good health. CDR3 DNA: TGTGCCAGCAGCTTACAAGTTAATCAGCCCCAGCATTTT. Amino acid sequence: CASSLQVNQPQHF.